This T cell receptor beta chain was sequenced in a study of T cell responses to AZD1222 COVID-19 vaccine. Findings and caveats of the study: Following two doses of AZD1222, Spike-specific TCR breadth and depth rose. Clonal diversity was possibly underestimated, and white British individuals and females predominated among donors. Dominant at 160-218 and 743-854, vaccine-associated CD4 TCRs also spanned spike. Baseline seropositivity occurred in only a handful of AZD1222 recipients.

Germline V gives CDR1 LGHNT, CDR2 FRNRAP. The V end lost 7 bases, the J end lost 0 bases, and 13 bases lay between the germline ends. The length of the CDR3 is 14 residues. Points on this clone: Its antigen is as yet unknown.

Repertoires were generated with immunoSEQ multiplex PCR, while TCRdb's copy carries only in-frame clones and drops some. This sample has under 130,000 clones, with 82% found just once. Sequences were derived from peripheral blood, sampled on day 0 of AZD1222 vaccination. The rearrangement joins TRBV12-5 to TRBJ2-7; a weak D match, TRBD2 (5 bases). The receptor was isolated from an adult in good health. CDR3 protein: CASAGTASSYEQYF. Here the CDR3 DNA reads TGTGCTAGTGCGGGAACGGCGAGCTCCTACGAGCAGTACTTC.